One and the same sample provided the 12 T cell receptor beta chains below, sequenced in a study of blood T cell repertoires in COVID-19. Only in-frame clones appear in the TCRdb table, and some are missing; sequencing was by immunoSEQ multiplex PCR. The sample yields 65,000 to 70,000 clones, over 60% seen once. What was sequenced was peripheral blood. The receptor set was obtained from a human donor in a cohort sampled during active COVID-19.

CDR3 sequence: CASSKTGSRNSPLHF. The CDR3 coding sequence is TGTGCCAGCAGCAAGACAGGGTCTAGGAATTCACCCCTCCACTTT. V and J are TRBV5-4 and TRBJ1-6; 7 positions match TRBD1. CDR3 length equals 15 residues. V was clipped by 4 bases and J by 7 bases; unmatched bases: 8. Germline CDR1 and CDR2: SGHNT and YYREEE (reference sequence).

V usage is TRBV15 and J usage is TRBJ2-5; maybe TRBD1 (6 bases). The CDR3 extends over 12 amino acids. The V gene lost 3 bases and the J gene lost 5 bases, with 7 bases spanning the gap. Germline V gives CDR1 LNHNV, CDR2 YYDKDF (reference sequence). Here the CDR3 reads CATSSTGETQYF. The CDR3 DNA sequence: TGTGCCACCAGCAGTACAGGGGAGACCCAGTACTTC.

The V call is TRBV3-1 (or the pseudogene TRBV3-2), the J call TRBJ2-1; tentatively, D is TRBD2 (6 bases). Germline V gives CDR1 LGHDT, CDR2 YNNKEL (reference sequence). Deletions cut 5 bases from V and 14 bases from J, with 19 bases between. The length of the CDR3 is 13 residues. The CDR3 DNA follows: TGTGCCAGCAGCAACGGCCGGTCGGGGGACGAGTTCTTC. Its translation: CASSNGRSGDEFF.

The chain recombines TRBV7-2 with TRBJ2-6; tentatively, D is TRBD2 (6 bases). Germline CDR1 reads SGHTA; CDR2 reads FQGNSA. Trimming stripped 3 bases from V and 0 bases from J, with 15 bases between. The CDR3 spans 18 residues. CDR3 amino acids: CASSFGLRLTSGANVLTF. In DNA form, the CDR3 reads TGTGCCAGCAGCTTCGGACTACGCTTGACCTCTGGGGCCAACGTCCTGACTTTC. The full variable domain, in which reference TRBV7-2 and TRBJ2-6 provide the parts outside the CDR3, is GAGVSQSPSNKVTEKGKDVELRCDPISGHTALYWYRQSLGQGLEFLIYFQGNSAPDKSGLPSDRFSAERTGGSVSTLTIQRTQQEDSAVYLCASSFGLRLTSGANVLTFGAGSRLTVL.

The genes are TRBV11-2 and TRBJ1-6; D may be TRBD1 (5 bases). Trimming stripped 3 bases from V and 10 bases from J, with 13 bases between. Germline-derived CDR1 and CDR2 are SGHAT and FQNNGV. This CDR3 region has 14 residues. CDR3 in amino acids: CASSLGQGGSPLHF. The CDR3 DNA reads as TGTGCCAGCAGCTTGGGCCAGGGAGGATCACCCCTCCACTTT.

The V and J genes are TRBV6-4 and TRBJ2-2, with D hard to call. CDR1 and CDR2 from the germline V gene are MRHNA and SNTAGT. This CDR3 spans 16 amino acids. V lost 3 bases, J lost 2 bases, and 13 bases lay in between. CDR3 nucleotide sequence: TGTGCCAGCAGTGAAGTACCCCACATAAACACCGGGGAGCTGTTTTTT. It specifies CASSEVPHINTGELFF.

The chain combines TRBV4-2 with TRBJ2-1, with 11 bases lining up with TRBD2. J gave up 7 bases and V 8 bases, and 7 bases lay outside the gene matches. Germline V gene lookup returns CDR1 LGHNA and CDR2 YNFKEQ. The CDR3 sequence is 14 residues long. CDR3 DNA sequence: TGTGCCAGCGGCGTAGCGGGAGGGTCAAATGAGCAGTTCTTC. It translates to CASGVAGGSNEQFF.

The chain joins TRBV5-4 to TRBJ2-3, with a weak D call TRBD2 (7 bases). The V end was cut by 4 bases, the J end by 2 bases, with 17 bases between. The germline CDR1 and CDR2 sequences are SGHNT and YYREEE (reference sequence). The CDR3 has 16 amino acids. CDR3: CASSPGGGRDTDTQYF. CDR3 DNA sequence: TGTGCCAGCAGCCCGGGGGGCGGACGGGACACAGATACGCAGTATTTT.

The J gene is TRBJ2-4, the V gene TRBV6-2 or TRBV6-3; the D is unclear. V lost 6 bases, J lost 12 bases, and 15 bases lay in between. The CDR3 covers 12 residues. The V gene's germline CDR1 is MNHEY and CDR2 SVGEGT. The CDR3 nucleotides are TGTGCCAGCAGCCCTCCGGAGCGTCCTCAGTACTTC. This gives the protein CASSPPERPQYF.

This clone was seen only a few times. V is TRBV3-1 (or the pseudogene TRBV3-2) and J is TRBJ2-1; tentative D call: TRBD1 (6 bases). Germline values: CDR1 LGHDT, CDR2 YNNKEL (reference sequence). The CDR3 extends over 13 amino acids. The V and J ends lost 8 bases and 9 bases respectively, with 17 bases between them. CDR3 bases: TGTGCCAGCCGTATTGGGGGCAGCGGTGAGCAGTTCTTC. Translated, it gives CASRIGGSGEQFF.

V gene TRBV2 combines with J gene TRBJ2-1, with TRBD2 matching over 11 bases. Losses at the gene ends were 4 bases for V and 10 bases for J; bases not matched to a gene: 6. The CDR3 runs 14 residues. Germline assignment: CDR1 SNHLY and CDR2 FYNNEI. The chain's CDR3 is CASSVSGGAREQFF. In DNA, the CDR3 is TGTGCCAGCAGTGTTAGCGGGGGGGCCCGGGAGCAGTTCTTC.

The rearrangement uses TRBV10-1 and TRBJ2-1; TRBD2 matches 7 bases. Germline V lookup: CDR1 WNHNN, CDR2 SYGVQD (reference sequence). The CDR3 extends over 15 amino acids. The V and J ends lost 4 bases and 0 bases, in that order; junction bases with no gene match: 3. The CDR3 region is CASSASGSSYNEQFF. The CDR3 DNA follows: TGCGCCAGCAGTGCTAGCGGAAGCTCCTACAATGAGCAGTTCTTC.